Detailed here is one TCR beta chain. This receptor's antigen is unknown. Per-nucleotide qualities are absent, and no much larger clonotype sits a single base away. This entry is derived from a study of blood T cell repertoires in COVID-19 (dated by TCRdb to 2019 to 2021). In the study overall: The collaborator samples originated in the United States, Italy and Spain and spanned the acute and convalescent phases of COVID-19. The dataset comprised deeply sampled blood TCRbeta repertoires from subjects exposed to, actively infected with, or recovered from COVID-19. Where available, HLA class I and class II types were taken from metadata supplied by the sample provider and were not determined by assay-based typing. The samples were drawn from two sources: the first 160 participants of the ongoing ImmuneRACE study, and fewer than 1,500 subjects contributed by 6 global collaborators. A freely available public database, intended as a resource for researchers studying the immune response to SARS-CoV-2, is where the repertoires were released. The prospective study material was composed of cDNA or gDNA derived from T cells, B-cell-depleted T cells, or PBMCs. The sample metadata nearly always contained a de-identified subject ID, COVID-19 status, age in years and sex. What the study reported, not specific to this receptor: How much clinical and demographic metadata was included differed by source and by participant, and the metadata was provided uncurated.

Looking up the germline V gene yields CDR1 MDHEN and CDR2 SYDVKM. Trimmed from V: 3 bases; trimmed from J: 2 bases; junction bases lacking a gene match: 5. The CDR3 holds 16 amino acids from the cysteine to the phenylalanine. Of the read, only the CDR3 DNA is kept; its 48 bases are in frame from base 1. TCRbeta CDR3 regions were amplified from genomic DNA using the immunoSEQ Assay, a bias-controlled multiplex PCR. As for the authors' bioinformatics: Nucleated cell counts per sample were estimated from amplification of reference gene primers within the assay. Sequence reads were collapsed and filtered to measure the absolute abundance of every unique TCRbeta CDR3 rearrangement. For each sample, productive Simpson clonality was calculated as the square root of Simpson's diversity index over productive rearrangements. Not all clones reach the TCRdb copy of this immuneACCESS table, which keeps in-frame sequences only. Checked studies attribute under half of the gap to unresolved V genes and leave the rest unexplained. V and J calls and clone size follow that table, whereas D and trimming were derived from the DNA. For this sample there are about 380,000 clones; 85% appear just once. The top ten constitute roughly 3.6% of the sample.

Whole blood was collected in K2EDTA tubes by collaborating institutions according to the institutions' own protocols. For TCRbeta analysis, collaborators shipped samples as frozen whole blood, isolated PBMCs, or DNA extracted from either of those sample types. The rearrangement combines TRBV28 with TRBJ2-7; 12 nucleotides in the junction match TRBD1. This TCR came from a young woman with acute or convalescent COVID-19. Sequencing input: peripheral blood. The sequence in DNA is TGTGCCAGCAGTTTTCGGGACAGGGGGCGTCCCTACGAGCAGTACTTC. This encodes CASSFRDRGRPYEQYF.